Below are 32 T cell receptor beta chains sequenced from a single sample in a study of radiation and T cells in renal cell carcinoma. The assay was immunoSEQ multiplex PCR, and TCRdb's table has in-frame clones only and misses some. The table lists about 150,000 clones, roughly 90% of them singletons. Documented time point: baseline pretreatment blood. Sample treatment: 15 Gy SBRT to primary tumor, nephrectomy 4 weeks later. Sequencing was performed on blood, taken from a patient whose treatment included radiotherapy and nephrectomy. These receptors were taken from a woman between 65 and 79 years old with renal cell carcinoma.

V and J are TRBV19 and TRBJ2-7; tentatively, D is TRBD1 (5 bases). CDR1 is LNHDA, CDR2 SQIVND, per germline (reference sequence). V shed 10 bases and J shed 5 bases, with 12 bases lying between them. This CDR3 region has 11 residues. DNA for the CDR3: TGTGCCACCAGACAGTTCCACGAGCAGTACTTC. This gives the protein CATRQFHEQYF. The full variable domain, its missing parts supplied by reference TRBV19 and TRBJ2-7, is DGGITQSPKYLFRKEGQNVTLSCEQNLNHDAMYWYRQDPGQGLRLIYYSQIVNDFQKGDIAEGYSVSREKKESFPLTVTSAQKNPTAFYLCATRQFHEQYFGPGTRLTVT.

In this sample, this clone turned up once. V and J are TRBV7-2 and TRBJ1-5, with no clear D. V shed 1 base and J shed 5 bases, with 6 bases lying between them. In germline, CDR1 is SGHTA, CDR2 FQGNSA. The CDR3 consists of 13 residues. The CDR3 DNA reads TGTGCCAGCAGCTTAGTAGTGTATCAGCCCCAGCATTTT. It codes for CASSLVVYQPQHF.

J is TRBJ1-3 and V is TRBV30; D remains ambiguous. The CDR3 runs 14 residues. The V end was cut by 3 bases, the J end by 0 bases, with 9 bases between. Looked up from germline, CDR1 is GTSNPN and CDR2 is SVGIG (reference sequence). CDR3 residues: CAWRIRGSGNTIYF. CDR3 nucleotides: TGTGCCTGGAGAATCCGAGGCTCTGGAAACACCATATATTTT.

The J gene is TRBJ1-5, the V gene TRBV28; TRBD1 might be the D (5 bases). The germline V and J ends were trimmed by 5 bases and 3 bases, with 17 bases remaining between them. The CDR3 is made up of 16 amino acids. Germline CDR1 is MDHEN and CDR2 is SYDVKM. The CDR3 DNA follows: TGTGCCAGCAGTCGTGGGGCCAGACATACCAATCAGCCCCAGCATTTT. Residues: CASSRGARHTNQPQHF.

V usage is TRBV7-9 and J usage is TRBJ1-1; D is unclear. Germline assignment: CDR1 SEHNR and CDR2 FQNEAQ (reference sequence). V shed 2 bases and J shed 6 bases, with 7 bases lying between them. The CDR3 sequence is 12 residues long. This CDR3 is CASSLSDSEAFF. CDR3 in DNA: TGTGCCAGCAGCTTATCTGACTCTGAAGCTTTCTTT.

In its sample, this clone was seen once. The genes are TRBV18 and TRBJ2-2, with D possibly being TRBD1 (5 bases). V gave up 2 bases and J gave up 1 base, with 11 bases separating them. The germline V gene encodes CDR1 KGHSH and CDR2 LQKENI. This CDR3 is built from 16 residues. The CDR3 DNA reads TGTGCCAGCTCACCAGCTTCGACAGTGAACACCGGGGAGCTGTTTTTT. It yields the protein CASSPASTVNTGELFF.

This rearrangement joins TRBV7-8 to TRBJ1-4; D is unclear. The CDR3 has 17 residues. The V gene's germline CDR1 is SGHVS and CDR2 FQNEAQ. Trimming removed 5 bases from V and 2 bases from J, with 18 bases in between. The CDR3 DNA reads TGTGCCAGCAGCCCGAGGCCCCGTTTAAGGACTAATGAAAAACTGTTTTTT. Amino acids: CASSPRPRLRTNEKLFF.

The J gene is TRBJ2-1, the V gene TRBV6-5; 11 nucleotides match TRBD2. There are 16 residues in the CDR3. J was trimmed by 10 bases and V by 4 bases; bases with no gene match: 12. CDR1 MNHEY and CDR2 SVGAGI come from the germline V gene. DNA of the CDR3: TGTGCCAGCAGTTTCTCCGGGACTAGCGGTAGTCAGGAGCAGTTCTTC. Translation gives CASSFSGTSGSQEQFF.

The chain combines TRBV10-3 with TRBJ1-4, with unresolved D. Trimming removed 2 bases at V and 0 bases at J, with 13 bases between. The CDR3 covers 17 residues. CDR1 is ENHRY, CDR2 SYGVKD, per germline. The CDR3 sequence is CAISEVSHPATNEKLFF. CDR3 in DNA: TGTGCCATCAGTGAGGTATCCCACCCAGCAACTAATGAAAAACTGTTTTTT.

The CDR3, as DNA: TGTGCCTGGAGTGTAGGCGGGGGGGCCGGGGAGCTGTTTTTT. Translating it yields CAWSVGGGAGELFF. The gene calls are TRBV30 and TRBJ2-2, with 9 positions matching TRBD2. V was pared by 0 bases and J by 6 bases, with 2 bases of the junction left unmatched. Germline CDR1 reads GTSNPN; CDR2 reads SVGIG (reference sequence). This CDR3 comprises 14 residues.

The V and J genes are TRBV9 and TRBJ2-3, with 7 positions matching TRBD1. V dropped 3 bases and J dropped 0; count of bases not matched to a gene: 4. The CDR3 length is 15 residues. Per germline, CDR1 SGDLS and CDR2 YYNGEE. CDR3 DNA sequence: TGTGCCAGCAGCGAGGGACAGCTTAGCACAGATACGCAGTATTTT. This gives the protein CASSEGQLSTDTQYF.

V and J are TRBV29-1 and TRBJ1-6; TRBD1 is a possible D gene (5 bases). The CDR3 runs to 14 residues. Germline loops: CDR1 SQVTM, CDR2 ANQGSEA. Trimming took off 7 bases at V and 5 bases at J, with 15 bases between the two ends. CDR3 sequence (DNA): TGCAGCGCAGCTGTCGGGGGGGATAATTCACCCCTCCACTTT. It encodes CSAAVGGDNSPLHF.

The chain has TRBV27 and TRBJ1-5; D is unresolved. Germline CDR1 MNHEY, CDR2 SMNVEV (reference sequence). This CDR3 contains 17 residues. Trimming left V 2 bases short and J 2 bases short, with 16 bases between. The CDR3 region is CASSLLGRRVGNQPQHF. In nucleotides, the CDR3 is TGTGCCAGCAGTTTACTGGGCAGGAGAGTGGGCAATCAGCCCCAGCATTTT.

The chain is built from TRBV7-2 and TRBJ1-6; a weak D match, TRBD1 (6 bases). The V end was cut by 5 bases, the J end by 6 bases, with 20 bases between. Germline V gene sequence: CDR1 SGHTA, CDR2 FQGNSA. CDR3 length: 17 residues. CDR3: CASSPFGWGAGNSPLHF. The CDR3 DNA sequence: TGTGCCAGCAGCCCTTTCGGGTGGGGGGCCGGTAATTCACCCCTCCACTTT.

This clone was detected only once. This chain links TRBV7-6 with TRBJ2-3, with 10 bases aligning to TRBD2. This CDR3 region has 16 residues. The junction had 9 bases not matched to a gene; V was cut back by 5 bases and J by 4 bases. CDR1 and CDR2 (germline): SGHVS, FNYEAQ. Here the CDR3 DNA reads TGTGCCAGCAGCCCCCTTAGCGGGGGGACCGCAGATACGCAGTATTTT. Amino acids: CASSPLSGGTADTQYF.

The chain is built from TRBV18 and TRBJ2-1; D remains unclear. Trimming shortened V by 1 base and J by 7 bases, and 5 bases separated the two germline ends. Germline CDR1 KGHSH, CDR2 LQKENI. The CDR3 covers 12 residues. This chain's CDR3 is CASSPQLNEQFF. For the CDR3, the DNA is TGTGCCAGCTCACCACAGTTAAATGAGCAGTTCTTC.

The rearrangement links TRBV5-4 to TRBJ2-3; 9 bases are shared with TRBD1. Trimming took 4 bases from V and 3 from J; bases not matched to a gene: 9. This CDR3 spans 16 amino acids. Germline CDR1 and CDR2: SGHNT and YYREEE (reference sequence). CDR3 in DNA: TGTGCCAGCAGCCGCCCGGGACAGGGTATAACAGATACGCAGTATTTT. Encoded protein: CASSRPGQGITDTQYF.

The chain carries TRBV5-1 and TRBJ2-3, with D maybe TRBD1 (7 bases). The CDR3 runs to 15 residues. Germline V lookup: CDR1 SGHRS, CDR2 YFSETQ. V was shortened by 3 bases and J by 6 bases, with 17 bases between the two germline ends. DNA of the CDR3: TGCGCCAGCAGCTCCTTTCAGGGGGGAACGGATACGCAGTATTTT. Translating gives CASSSFQGGTDTQYF.

The gene calls are TRBV19 and TRBJ1-2; D unresolved. The CDR3 covers 15 residues. The V and J ends lost 0 bases and 5 bases respectively, with 13 bases between them. In germline, CDR1 is LNHDA, CDR2 SQIVND (reference sequence). DNA of the CDR3: TGTGCCAGTAGTATAGATCGTTCGGGAAGGTATGGCTACACCTTC. It translates to CASSIDRSGRYGYTF.

Comment on this clone: Other nucleotide sequences from this sample produce the same CDR3. The rearrangement links TRBV19 to TRBJ2-1; D uncertain. Trimming shortened V by 1 base and J by 4 bases, and 5 bases separated the two germline ends. This CDR3 is 13 amino acids long. Germline values: CDR1 LNHDA, CDR2 SQIVND (reference sequence). CDR3 DNA sequence: TGTGCCAGTAGTATAGGTCCGTACAATGAGCAGTTCTTC. Its translation: CASSIGPYNEQFF.

The gene calls are TRBV10-3 and TRBJ1-2; TRBD1 matches at 9 bases. V dropped 3 bases and J dropped 4; count of bases not matched to a gene: 9. This CDR3 has 16 amino acids. The V gene's germline CDR1 is ENHRY and CDR2 SYGVKD. In nucleotides, the CDR3 is TGTGCCATCAGTGACCCTCGGACAGGGGAAGGCTATGGCTACACCTTC. Its protein product is CAISDPRTGEGYGYTF.

The V and J genes are TRBV5-1 and TRBJ1-1; 7 nucleotides match TRBD1. This CDR3 has 16 amino acids. Germline V gene data show CDR1 as SGHRS and CDR2 as YFSETQ. The ends lost 5 bases at V and 0 bases at J; junction bases unmatched: 10. The CDR3 protein is CASSRQGTFMNTEAFF. CDR3 DNA: TGCGCCAGCAGTCGACAGGGAACCTTCATGAACACTGAAGCTTTCTTT.

The table lists this clone with a few counts. V and J are TRBV7-9 and TRBJ1-6; D perhaps matches TRBD1 (6 bases). V was cut by 2 bases and J by 8 bases, with 10 bases left in between. Germline CDR1 and CDR2: SEHNR and FQNEAQ (reference sequence). CDR3 size: 14 residues. The DNA of the CDR3 is TGTGCCAGCAGCTTAATAGGGGGAGATTCACCCCTCCACTTT. Translated, it gives CASSLIGGDSPLHF. Complete variable domain (other parts from reference TRBV7-9 and TRBJ1-6): DTGVSQNPRHKITKRGQNVTFRCDPISEHNRLYWYRQTLGQGPEFLTYFQNEAQLEKSRLLSDRFSAERPKGSFSTLEIQRTEQGDSAMYLCASSLIGGDSPLHFGNGTRLTVT.

This chain links TRBV30 with TRBJ2-3; D is undetermined. CDR1 and CDR2 from the germline V gene are GTSNPN and SVGIG (reference sequence). Trimming stripped 4 bases from V and 2 bases from J, with 10 bases between. The CDR3 totals 13 residues. Here the CDR3 DNA reads TGTGCCTGGAAGTTGAAGCTCACAGATACGCAGTATTTT. Amino acid sequence: CAWKLKLTDTQYF.

The chain recombines TRBV7-8 with TRBJ1-4, with D possibly being TRBD1 (5 bases). CDR1 is SGHVS and CDR2 is FQNEAQ in the germline V gene. The V end lost 2 bases, the J end lost 3 bases, and 13 bases lay between the germline ends. This CDR3 has 16 residues. This CDR3 is CASSLLGRFANEKLFF. Here the CDR3 DNA reads TGTGCCAGCAGCTTATTGGGACGATTTGCTAATGAAAAACTGTTTTTT. The full variable domain, rest sourced from reference TRBV7-8 and TRBJ1-4, is GAGVSQSPRYKVAKRGQDVALRCDPISGHVSLFWYQQALGQGPEFLTYFQNEAQLDKSGLPSDRFFAERPEGSVSTLKIQRTQQEDSAVYLCASSLLGRFANEKLFFGSGTQLSVL.

The V call is TRBV5-3, the J call TRBJ2-1; 9 nucleotides align to TRBD1. TRBV5-3 is filed as an ORF, its function uncertain. V shed 6 bases, J shed 7 bases, and the junction held 14 bases outside the gene matches. There are 16 residues in the CDR3. The CDR3 reads CARNSSGTGRENEQFF. The DNA for the CDR3 is TGTGCCAGAAACAGTTCCGGGACAGGGCGTGAGAATGAGCAGTTCTTC.

The chain couples TRBV5-1 to TRBJ2-4; D is ambiguous. The CDR3 has 15 residues. V lost 5 bases and J lost 0, with 12 bases in between. The germline CDR1 and CDR2 sequences are SGHRS and YFSETQ. The CDR3: CASSLQSEAKNIQYF. The CDR3 DNA sequence: TGCGCCAGCAGTCTGCAATCCGAAGCCAAAAACATTCAGTACTTC.

V and J are TRBV5-1 and TRBJ1-6; a possible D gene is TRBD1 (5 bases). CDR3 length equals 15 residues. CDR1 SGHRS and CDR2 YFSETQ come from the germline V gene. Trimming shortened V by 0 bases and J by 10 bases, and 14 bases separated the two germline ends. CDR3 in DNA: TGCGCCAGCAGCTTGGCCGCAGGGTGGAAATCACCCCTCCACTTT. It specifies CASSLAAGWKSPLHF.

The V call is TRBV13, the J call TRBJ2-7, with 10 bases aligning to TRBD1. The CDR3 contains 15 residues. The V gene end was trimmed by 6 bases and the J gene end by 2 bases; junction bases not matched to a gene: 7. CDR1 PRHDT and CDR2 FYEKMQ come from the germline V gene (reference sequence). CDR3 sequence reads: CASRRQGAGTYEQYF. The DNA of the CDR3 is TGTGCCAGCAGACGACAGGGGGCCGGCACCTACGAGCAGTACTTC. The whole variable domain, filled in from reference TRBV13 and TRBJ2-7, reads AAGVIQSPRHLIKEKRETATLKCYPIPRHDTVYWYQQGPGQDPQFLISFYEKMQSDKGSIPDRFSAQQFSDYHSELNMSSLELGDSALYFCASRRQGAGTYEQYFGPGTRLTVT.

The CDR3 is CSVEVAGAEQYF. The CDR3 region has the DNA TGCAGCGTTGAAGTGGCGGGGGCCGAGCAGTACTTC. The V gene is TRBV29-1, the J gene TRBJ2-7; a weak D match, TRBD2 (7 bases). The CDR3 length is 12 residues. CDR1 is SQVTM and CDR2 is ANQGSEA in the germline V gene. The germline V and J ends were trimmed by 1 base and 6 bases, with 10 bases remaining between them.

The chain links TRBV6-5 to TRBJ1-2; possible D gene TRBD1, 6 bases. V was pared by 8 bases and J by 2 bases, with 18 bases between. The CDR3 loop spans 15 amino acids. Germline CDR1 and CDR2: MNHEY and SVGAGI. CDR3 in amino acids: CASGIHREINYGYTF. The CDR3 DNA reads TGTGCCAGCGGGATACACAGGGAAATAAACTATGGCTACACCTTC.

This sequence joins TRBV29-1 and TRBJ1-5, with no clear D. V was shortened by 4 bases and J by 3 bases, with 10 bases between the two germline ends. Germline V CDR1 and CDR2: SQVTM, ANQGSEA. The CDR3 sequence is 13 residues long. CDR3 residues: CSVARAANQPQHF. CDR3 nucleotides: TGCAGCGTTGCTCGGGCAGCCAATCAGCCCCAGCATTTT. The variable domain in full, with the rest retrieved from reference TRBV29-1 and TRBJ1-5, is SAVISQKPSRDICQRGTSLTIQCQVDSQVTMMFWYRQQPGQSLTLIATANQGSEATYESGFVIDKFPISRPNLTFSTLTVSNMSPEDSSIYLCSVARAANQPQHFGDGTRLSIL.